Below are 16 T cell receptor beta chains sequenced from a single sample in a study of cytomegalovirus exposure and HLA in healthy donors. Generated by immunoSEQ multiplex PCR, the TCRdb table keeps only in-frame clones and is missing some. In the table there are about 88,000 clones, 84% of which are singletons. Sequenced material: PBMCs. These receptors came from a woman between 18 and 30 years old in good health and CMV-seropositive.

J is TRBJ1-2 and V is TRBV11-2, with D unclear. The CDR3 is made up of 14 amino acids. The germline CDR1 and CDR2 sequences are SGHAT and FQNNGV. Between the trimmed V and J ends, which lost 1 base and 1 base, there was a span of 7 bases. Here the CDR3 reads CASSLGLVNYGYTF. Here the CDR3 DNA reads TGTGCCAGCAGCTTAGGTTTAGTTAACTATGGCTACACCTTC. Full variable domain (outside the CDR3, taken from reference TRBV11-2 and TRBJ1-2): EAGVAQSPRYKIIEKRQSVAFWCNPISGHATLYWYQQILGQGPKLLIQFQNNGVVDDSQLPKDRFSAERLKGVDSTLKIQPAKLEDSAVYLCASSLGLVNYGYTFGSGTRLTVV.

This clone has a single count. The gene calls are TRBV6-5 and TRBJ2-7; D possibly corresponds to TRBD1 (5 bases). Trimming took off 5 bases at V and 4 bases at J, with 15 bases between the two ends. Looked up from germline, CDR1 is MNHEY and CDR2 is SVGAGI. CDR3 length: 14 amino acids. The CDR3: CASSPQGYGYEQYF. The CDR3 nucleotides read TGTGCCAGCAGTCCGCAGGGTTACGGGTACGAGCAGTACTTC.

The CDR3 here is CASSFRGRDDEQYF. The DNA for the CDR3 is TGCGCCAGCAGCTTTCGGGGAAGAGACGACGAGCAGTACTTC. This chain links TRBV5-1 with TRBJ2-7; D possibly corresponds to TRBD2 (5 bases). The ends were cut back, 2 bases at V and 5 bases at J, with 14 bases in the middle. The CDR3 consists of 14 residues. The germline CDR1 and CDR2 sequences are SGHRS and YFSETQ.

The DNA of the CDR3 is TGTGCCAGCAGTTTAATGGGACAGGCCACCTACGAGCAGTACTTC. Translated: CASSLMGQATYEQYF. This chain uses TRBV27 with TRBJ2-7, with TRBD1 matching over 8 bases. CDR1 MNHEY and CDR2 SMNVEV come from the germline V gene (reference sequence). The CDR3 has 15 amino acids. J lost 2 bases, V lost 2 bases, and 5 bases had no gene match.

This chain links TRBV9 with TRBJ1-3; D not resolved. Germline V gene data show CDR1 as SGDLS and CDR2 as YYNGEE. This CDR3 is built from 16 residues. With 3 bases removed from V and 8 bases from J, the gap between germline ends came to 21 bases. The CDR3 nucleotides are TGTGCCAGCAGCGCCGCGTCGAAAACTGCGGTGGACACCATATATTTT. This gives the protein CASSAASKTAVDTIYF.

The chain has TRBV27 and TRBJ1-4; D perhaps matches TRBD1 (5 bases). The CDR3 runs 15 residues. Trimming took off 3 bases at V and 10 bases at J, with 18 bases between the two ends. Germline CDR1 reads MNHEY; CDR2 reads SMNVEV (reference sequence). The CDR3 loop reads CASSLSPGDRGKLFF. DNA for the CDR3: TGTGCCAGCAGTTTGTCACCGGGGGACCGGGGAAAACTGTTTTTT.

CDR3 amino acids: CASSIISHGKYNEQFF. The CDR3 DNA reads as TGTGCCAGTAGTATTATTAGCCACGGAAAGTACAATGAGCAGTTCTTC. The chain joins TRBV19 to TRBJ2-1; D is unresolved. Trimming took off 3 bases at V and 4 bases at J, with 16 bases between the two ends. The germline V gene encodes CDR1 LNHDA and CDR2 SQIVND (reference sequence). This CDR3 region has 16 residues. Combining the CDR3 with reference TRBV19 and TRBJ2-1 gives the whole variable domain DGGITQSPKYLFRKEGQNVTLSCEQNLNHDAMYWYRQDPGQGLRLIYYSQIVNDFQKGDIAEGYSVSREKKESFPLTVTSAQKNPTAFYLCASSIISHGKYNEQFFGPGTRLTVL.

The chain couples TRBV7-2 to TRBJ1-2, with TRBD1 identical over 9 bases. The CDR3 is 15 amino acids. CDR1 SGHTA and CDR2 FQGNSA come from the germline V gene. J gave up 4 bases and V 4 bases, and 7 bases lay outside the gene matches. The CDR3 loop is CASSSQTGGGYGYTF. The DNA of the CDR3 is TGTGCCAGCAGCTCACAGACAGGGGGGGGCTATGGCTACACCTTC.

The chain links TRBV28 to TRBJ1-2; D is perhaps TRBD1 (5 bases). This CDR3 has 17 residues. The germline V gene has CDR1 MDHEN and CDR2 SYDVKM. Trimming took off 7 bases at V and 6 bases at J, with 27 bases between the two ends. The chain's CDR3 is CASIHGNQRGSTHGYTF. The CDR3 nucleotides are TGTGCCAGCATTCACGGAAACCAGCGGGGGAGTACGCATGGCTACACCTTC.

V usage is TRBV27 and J usage is TRBJ1-2, with D hard to call. Germline V lookup: CDR1 MNHEY, CDR2 SMNVEV (reference sequence). V lost 5 bases and J lost 4, with 11 bases in between. This CDR3 is 13 amino acids long. CDR3 DNA: TGTGCCAGCAGTGAAGAGGGATTCTATGGCTACACCTTC. It translates to CASSEEGFYGYTF.

The count of this clone is one. This chain connects TRBV9 to TRBJ2-1; 9 bases map to TRBD2. Trimming cost V 4 bases and J 5 bases; bases outside gene matches: 10. The CDR3 loop spans 16 amino acids. Germline CDR1 and CDR2: SGDLS and YYNGEE. The CDR3 sequence is CASSPSGLAGNNEQFF. CDR3 sequence (DNA): TGTGCCAGCAGCCCATCTGGTCTAGCGGGGAACAATGAGCAGTTCTTC.

This sequence joins TRBV5-1 and TRBJ2-5; 11 bases map to TRBD2. After removal of 2 bases from V and 6 bases from J, the junction contained 9 bases not matched to a gene. The CDR3 length is 16 residues. Germline V gene data show CDR1 as SGHRS and CDR2 as YFSETQ. Written as DNA, the CDR3 is TGCGCCAGCAGCTTTTCTAGCGGGGGGTCGGGAAAGACCCAGTACTTC. Its translation is CASSFSSGGSGKTQYF.

The chain couples TRBV19 to TRBJ2-5; 10 nucleotides align to TRBD2. This CDR3 is 15 amino acids long. Germline CDR1 reads LNHDA; CDR2 reads SQIVND (reference sequence). V was clipped by 6 bases and J by 5 bases; unmatched bases: 9. This chain's CDR3 is CASRSIAGGSETQYF. DNA for the CDR3: TGTGCCAGTAGGTCCATAGCGGGGGGCTCGGAGACCCAGTACTTC. Full variable domain (outside the CDR3, taken from reference TRBV19 and TRBJ2-5): DGGITQSPKYLFRKEGQNVTLSCEQNLNHDAMYWYRQDPGQGLRLIYYSQIVNDFQKGDIAEGYSVSREKKESFPLTVTSAQKNPTAFYLCASRSIAGGSETQYFGPGTRLLVL.

The chain recombines TRBV6-9 with TRBJ2-5, with D hard to call. The CDR3 is 15 residues long. Per the germline V gene, CDR1 is MNHGY and CDR2 is SVAAGI. The V end lost 6 bases, the J end lost 5 bases, and 19 bases lay between the germline ends. CDR3 loop: CASSLTPKRRETQYF. CDR3 nucleotides: TGTGCCAGCAGCCTTACCCCCAAACGTCGGGAGACCCAGTACTTC.

Details on this clone: Other DNA sequences within the sample encode an identical CDR3. The CDR3 bases are TGTGCCAGCAGCCTAGGTCTCGAGCAGTACTTC. Encoded protein: CASSLGLEQYF. This chain uses TRBV28 with TRBJ2-7, with D hard to call. Germline CDR1 and CDR2: MDHEN and SYDVKM. Trimming took 6 bases from V and 6 from J, leaving 9 bases between them. The CDR3 consists of 11 residues.

The V gene is TRBV4-1, the J gene TRBJ1-3; 7 bases map to TRBD1. The CDR3 totals 16 residues. V shed 1 base, J shed 4 bases, and the junction held 7 bases outside the gene matches. Germline V lookup: CDR1 MGHRA, CDR2 YSYEKL. CDR3 sequence (DNA): TGCGCCAGCAGCCAAGGGCCCACAGGGGACGGAAACACCATATATTTT. Its protein product is CASSQGPTGDGNTIYF.